These T cell receptor beta chains were read from a single sample in a study of shared clonotypes between healthy human individuals. Produced via immunoSEQ multiplex PCR; TCRdb's table is partial and in-frame only. The sample has about 650,000 clones, 95% seen once; the top ten hold less than 0.13%. Sequencing was performed on naive CD8+ T cells sorted from blood. The source of these receptors is a woman in her twenties or thirties in good health. CDR3s include the opening cysteine and the closing phenylalanine or tryptophan. A D gene is named only where the DNA matches it firmly. Clone size, where shown, is once, few, many, or a class for clones that have expanded.

j_gene: TRBJ1-1
abundance: -
v_gene: TRBV25-1
d_gene: -
CDR3aa: CASSDISREAFF
CDR3nt: TGTGCCAGCAGTGATATTAGTCGTGAAGCTTTCTTT

j_gene: TRBJ2-1
abundance: once
v_gene: TRBV30
d_gene: -
CDR3aa: CAWRPIHGSQYNEQFF
CDR3nt: TGTGCCTGGAGGCCCATACATGGGAGCCAATACAATGAGCAGTTCTTC

j_gene: TRBJ1-4
abundance: -
v_gene: TRBV7-2
d_gene: -
CDR3aa: CASSLAWMGLNEKLFF
CDR3nt: TGTGCCAGCAGCTTAGCTTGGATGGGGCTGAATGAAAAACTGTTTTTT

j_gene: TRBJ2-7
abundance: -
v_gene: TRBV7-9
d_gene: TRBD1
CDR3aa: CASSSGTGDPYEQYF
CDR3nt: TGTGCCAGCAGCTCAGGGACAGGGGATCCCTACGAGCAGTACTTC

j_gene: TRBJ2-7
abundance: -
v_gene: TRBV7-2
d_gene: -
CDR3aa: CASSLAGTTYEQYF
CDR3nt: TGTGCCAGCAGCTTAGCAGGTACTACCTACGAGCAGTACTTC

j_gene: TRBJ2-1
abundance: once
v_gene: TRBV6-6
d_gene: -
CDR3aa: CASDVGGGGYNEQFF
CDR3nt: TGTGCCAGCGACGTCGGGGGAGGAGGGTACAATGAGCAGTTCTTC

j_gene: TRBJ2-7
abundance: -
v_gene: TRBV27
d_gene: -
CDR3aa: CASSPTGSSYEQYF
CDR3nt: TGTGCCAGCAGCCCGACAGGTTCCTCCTACGAGCAGTACTTC

j_gene: TRBJ1-2
abundance: -
v_gene: TRBV30
d_gene: TRBD1
CDR3aa: CAWSGTGLFNYGYTF
CDR3nt: TGTGCCTGGAGTGGGACAGGACTTTTCAACTATGGCTACACCTTC

j_gene: TRBJ2-4
abundance: -
v_gene: TRBV25-1
d_gene: -
CDR3aa: CASSDWAEAKNIQYF
CDR3nt: TGTGCCAGCAGTGACTGGGCAGAAGCCAAAAACATTCAGTACTTC

j_gene: TRBJ2-5
abundance: -
v_gene: TRBV4-1
d_gene: TRBD2
CDR3aa: CASSQEGGRGETQYF
CDR3nt: TGCGCCAGCAGCCAAGAGGGCGGGAGAGGAGAGACCCAGTACTTC

j_gene: TRBJ1-1
abundance: -
v_gene: TRBV5-4
d_gene: -
CDR3aa: CASSSGYTEAFF
CDR3nt: TGTGCCAGCAGCTCAGGGTACACTGAAGCTTTCTTT